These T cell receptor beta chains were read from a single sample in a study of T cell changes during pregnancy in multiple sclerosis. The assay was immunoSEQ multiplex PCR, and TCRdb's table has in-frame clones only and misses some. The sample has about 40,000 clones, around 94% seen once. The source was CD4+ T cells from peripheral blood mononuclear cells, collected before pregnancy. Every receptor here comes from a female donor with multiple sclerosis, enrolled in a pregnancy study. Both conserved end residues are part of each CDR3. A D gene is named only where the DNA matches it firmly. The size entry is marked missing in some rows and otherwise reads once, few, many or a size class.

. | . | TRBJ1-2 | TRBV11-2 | TGTGCCAGCAGCTTGGGGCGTCAGCCCACTGGCTACACCTTC | CASSLGRQPTGYTF
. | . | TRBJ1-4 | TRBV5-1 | TGCGCCAGCAGCTCCTCGGCGGGGGAAAAACTGTTTTTT | CASSSSAGEKLFF
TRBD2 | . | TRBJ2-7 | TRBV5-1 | TGCGCCAGCAGCAGGACTAGCGGGTTCTACGAGCAGTACTTC | CASSRTSGFYEQYF
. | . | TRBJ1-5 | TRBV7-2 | TGTGCCAGCAGCTTAGCTAACAATCAGCCCCAGCATTTT | CASSLANNQPQHF
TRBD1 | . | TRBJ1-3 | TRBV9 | TGTGCCAGCAGCGTCTCCTCGGGACAGGAAAACACCATATATTTT | CASSVSSGQENTIYF
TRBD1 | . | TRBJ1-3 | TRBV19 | TGTGCCAGTAGTATTCTCGGACAGGGGGCAAGAAACACCATATATTTT | CASSILGQGARNTIYF
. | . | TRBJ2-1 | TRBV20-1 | TGCAGTGCTTACAGGGTATACGAGCAGTTCTTC | CSAYRVYEQFF
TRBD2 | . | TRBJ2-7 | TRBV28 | TGTGCCAGCAGTTTCGTACTAGCGGGGGATACCTACGAGCAGTACTTC | CASSFVLAGDTYEQYF
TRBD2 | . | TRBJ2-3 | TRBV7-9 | TGTGCCAGCAGCTGGGGAGGGGCCTCAGATACGCAGTATTTT | CASSWGGASDTQYF
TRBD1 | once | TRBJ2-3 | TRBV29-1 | TGCAGCGCGAACAGGGGAAGCACAGATACGCAGTATTTT | CSANRGSTDTQYF
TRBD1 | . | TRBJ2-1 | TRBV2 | TGTGCCAGCAGCTACGGGACAGAGTACAATGAGCAGTTCTTC | CASSYGTEYNEQFF
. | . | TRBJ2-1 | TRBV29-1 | TGCAGCGTTGAAATCGGCTACAATGAGCAGTTCTTC | CSVEIGYNEQFF
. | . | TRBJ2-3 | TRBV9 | TGTGCCAGCAGCGATAATCGAGGTACGCAGTATTTT | CASSDNRGTQYF
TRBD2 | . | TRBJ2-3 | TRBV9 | TGTGCCAGCAGCGTAGCCCTTCCGGGGGGGGCGGATACGCAGTATTTT | CASSVALPGGADTQYF
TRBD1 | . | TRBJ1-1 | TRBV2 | TGTGCCAGCAGTCCTTTGACAGGGGCCATGAACACTGAAGCTTTCTTT | CASSPLTGAMNTEAFF
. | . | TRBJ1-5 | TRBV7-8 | TGTGCCAGCAGCCTTAATCGGTACCCTAATCAGCCCCAGCATTTT | CASSLNRYPNQPQHF
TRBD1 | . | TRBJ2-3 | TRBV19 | TGTGCCAGTAGTACTCAACAGGGGTGGAGCACAGATACGCAGTATTTT | CASSTQQGWSTDTQYF
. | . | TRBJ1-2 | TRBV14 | TGTGCCAGCAGCCCAAAACCTCGCTTCGAGGCCTCCCTGTCGTCCTATGGCTACACCTTC | CASSPKPRFEASLSSYGYTF
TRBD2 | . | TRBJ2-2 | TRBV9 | TGTGCCAGCAGGCCCTCCGGGACTAGCGGGCGGACCGGGGAGCTGTTTTTT | CASRPSGTSGRTGELFF
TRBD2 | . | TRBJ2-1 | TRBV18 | TGTGCCAGCTCACCCTTAGCGGGAGTGTCCTACAATGAGCAGTTCTTC | CASSPLAGVSYNEQFF
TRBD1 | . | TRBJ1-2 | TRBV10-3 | TGTGCCATCAGTGATTCGCAGGGGGCGGGGATTGGCTACACCTTC | CAISDSQGAGIGYTF
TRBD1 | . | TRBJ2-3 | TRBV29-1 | TGCAGTATACTTGACAGGGCCCAAGCAGATACGCAGTATTTT | CSILDRAQADTQYF
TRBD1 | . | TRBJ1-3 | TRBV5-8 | TGTGCCAGCAGCAGGACAGGTGTCCGTTCTGGAAACACCATATATTTT | CASSRTGVRSGNTIYF
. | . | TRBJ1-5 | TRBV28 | TGTGCCAGCAGTGGAGTACAGGGACCAGATCAGCCCCAGCATTTT | CASSGVQGPDQPQHF
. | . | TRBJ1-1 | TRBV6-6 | TGTGCCAGCAGTGCCGGACAGACCAGCGAAGCTTTCTTT | CASSAGQTSEAFF
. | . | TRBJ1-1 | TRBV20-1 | TGCAGTGCGTCAAGCTCTGAAGCTTTCTTT | CSASSSEAFF
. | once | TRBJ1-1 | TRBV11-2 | TGTGCCAGCAGCTTAGGAGTCAGGGGAGTTGAAGCTTTCTTT | CASSLGVRGVEAFF
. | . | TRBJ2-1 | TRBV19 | TGTGCCAGTAGTATAGATTACCGTGGAGGTGAGCAGTTCTTC | CASSIDYRGGEQFF
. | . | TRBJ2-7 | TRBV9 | TGTGCCAGCAGCCCCGGTCCGGGTTCGCTTTATGAGCAGTACTTC | CASSPGPGSLYEQYF
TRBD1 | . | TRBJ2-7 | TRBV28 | TGTGCCAGCAGGAGGACAGGGTTGTCCTACGAGCAGTACTTC | CASRRTGLSYEQYF
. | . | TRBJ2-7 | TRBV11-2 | TGTGCCAGCACCAACCGACAGCGAAGCTCCTACGAGCAGTACTTC | CASTNRQRSSYEQYF
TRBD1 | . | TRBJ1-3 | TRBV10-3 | TGTGCCATCAGTGAGCTGACAGGGATGGGAAACACCATATATTTT | CAISELTGMGNTIYF
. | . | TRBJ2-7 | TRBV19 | TGTGCCAGTAGTATAGGGCAGGGCGGTAGTATTTTCTACGAGCAGTACTTC | CASSIGQGGSIFYEQYF
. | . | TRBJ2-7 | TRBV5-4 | TGTGCCAGCAGCTTGGAATTGGTCAGCGAGCAGTACTTC | CASSLELVSEQYF
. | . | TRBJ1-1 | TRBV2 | TGTGCCAGCAGAGCCGACGGGGGGGTGATTGAAGCTTTCTTT | CASRADGGVIEAFF
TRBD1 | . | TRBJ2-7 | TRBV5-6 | TGTGCCAGCAACCGGGACAGGTCGTACGAGCAGTACTTC | CASNRDRSYEQYF
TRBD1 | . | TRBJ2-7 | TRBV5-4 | TGTGCCAGCACCCCGGGACAGGGATCCTACGAGCAGTACTTC | CASTPGQGSYEQYF
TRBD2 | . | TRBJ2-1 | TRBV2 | TGTGCCACCTCTCCGGGACTACCGAGCCATGAGCAGTTCTTC | CATSPGLPSHEQFF
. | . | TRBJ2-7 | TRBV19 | TGTGCCAGTAGTCTGTCCCGGGCCTACGAGCAGTACTTC | CASSLSRAYEQYF
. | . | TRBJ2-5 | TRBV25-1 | TGTGCCAGCAGTGAATGGAGCGGCGGGGAGACCCAGTACTTC | CASSEWSGGETQYF
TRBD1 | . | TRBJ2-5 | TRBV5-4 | TGTGCCAGCAGCGCACAGGGGCCCCAAGAGACCCAGTACTTC | CASSAQGPQETQYF
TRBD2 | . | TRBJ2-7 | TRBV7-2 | TGTGCCAGCAGCTCTGGAACTAGCGTCTCCTACGAGCAGTACTTC | CASSSGTSVSYEQYF
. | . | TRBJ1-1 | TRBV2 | TGTGCCAGCATTACAGGGTCTTGGAACACTGAAGCTTTCTTT | CASITGSWNTEAFF
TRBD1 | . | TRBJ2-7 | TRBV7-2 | TGTGCCAGCAGCGGGACCAAGACAGGGACAGGCTACGAGCAGTACTTC | CASSGTKTGTGYEQYF